Listed here are 19 T cell receptor beta chains from one sample, sequenced in a study of CD8 T cells in ankylosing spondylitis. One entry per CDR3 protein, called by TCRdb with MiXCR from the 5' RACE reads. The sample carries 150,000 to 250,000 distinct CDR3 sequences, 9.5% to 15% recorded once. The material sequenced was blood, either unsorted or a sorted T cell fraction (not recorded which). Every receptor here comes from a male donor with ankylosing spondylitis or in good health (not recorded which).

The CDR3 DNA sequence: TGCGCCAGCAGCTTGGTGGGGGGGCCGGTTAATGAGCAGTTCTTC. Translating gives CASSLVGGPVNEQFF. The chain recombines TRBV5-1 with TRBJ2-1; the D gene is possibly TRBD2 (7 bases). The CDR3 consists of 15 residues. V was trimmed by 0 bases and J by 7 bases, leaving 14 bases between them. CDR1 and CDR2 (germline): SGHRS, YFSETQ.

The chain employs TRBV9 and TRBJ1-1; D remains ambiguous. The CDR3 contains 13 residues. CDR1 is SGDLS and CDR2 is YYNGEE in the germline V gene. V lost 0 bases and J 7 bases, leaving 10 bases between the germline ends. In nucleotides, the CDR3 is TGTGCCAGCAGCGTAGCGGAGGGTGGTGAAGCTTTCTTT. Protein product: CASSVAEGGEAFF.

This clonotype has ten or more counts. The V gene is TRBV5-6, the J gene TRBJ2-2, with 12 bases fitting TRBD2. V lost 2 bases and J lost 8; bases outside the gene matches: 1. From germline, CDR1 is SGHDT and CDR2 YYEEEE. The CDR3 is 14 amino acids. Here the CDR3 DNA reads TGTGCCAGCAGCTTCGGGACTAGCGGGGGGGAGCTGTTTTTT. This encodes CASSFGTSGGELFF. Full variable domain (outside the CDR3, taken from reference TRBV5-6 and TRBJ2-2): DAGVTQSPTHLIKTRGQQVTLRCSPKSGHDTVSWYQQALGQGPQFIFQYYEEEERQRGNFPDRFSGHQFPNYSSELNVNALLLGDSALYLCASSFGTSGGELFFGEGSRLTVL.

The chain joins TRBV4-1 to TRBJ2-7, with TRBD1 matching over 10 bases. Germline values: CDR1 MGHRA, CDR2 YSYEKL. Trimming took 1 base from V and 5 from J; bases not matched to a gene: 17. CDR3 length: 19 residues. CDR3: CASSQVLSRRDRGPDEQYF. In nucleotides, the CDR3 is TGCGCCAGCAGCCAAGTTCTTTCCCGTAGGGACAGGGGCCCGGACGAGCAGTACTTC.

The chain carries TRBV30 and TRBJ2-7; 12 bases are shared with TRBD2. The CDR3 is 13 amino acids. With 6 bases clipped from V and 2 bases from J, the junction kept 2 bases outside the gene matches. Germline CDR1 reads GTSNPN; CDR2 reads SVGIG (reference sequence). As DNA, the CDR3 is TGTGCCTGTCGGACTAGCGGGACCTACGAGCAGTACTTC. It encodes CACRTSGTYEQYF.

This clonotype was seen more than once but under ten times. The chain is built from TRBV3-1 and TRBJ2-2; D is possibly TRBD2 (5 bases). Between the trimmed V and J ends, which lost 7 bases and 5 bases, there was a span of 14 bases. The CDR3 spans 14 residues. Germline CDR1 and CDR2: LGHDT and YNNKEL (reference sequence). The chain's CDR3 is CASIGAGGTGELFF. The CDR3, as DNA: TGTGCCAGCATAGGCGCGGGTGGGACCGGGGAGCTGTTTTTT. Full variable domain (outside the CDR3, taken from reference TRBV3-1 and TRBJ2-2): DTAVSQTPKYLVTQMGNDKSIKCEQNLGHDTMYWYKQDSKKFLKIMFSYNNKELIINETVPNRFSPKSPDKAHLNLHINSLELGDSAVYFCASIGAGGTGELFFGEGSRLTVL.

The gene calls are TRBV6-1 and TRBJ1-1, with TRBD1 as a possible D gene (5 bases). Germline CDR1 and CDR2: MNHNS and SASEGT. V lost 5 bases and J lost 4, with 14 bases in between. The CDR3 is 14 residues long. The CDR3 DNA reads TGTGCCAGCAGTACCGGGCTTGGGGGCACTGAAGCTTTCTTT. It translates to CASSTGLGGTEAFF.

This clonotype was observed a handful of times. V is TRBV27 and J is TRBJ2-7; D is unclear. Trimming pared 8 bases from V and 2 bases from J, leaving 10 bases between. Per germline, CDR1 MNHEY and CDR2 SMNVEV (reference sequence). CDR3 length: 12 residues. CDR3 residues: CASFKGPYEQYF. CDR3 DNA sequence: TGTGCCAGCTTTAAAGGGCCCTACGAGCAGTACTTC.

The J gene is TRBJ2-4, the V gene TRBV28; D is tentatively TRBD1 or TRBD2 (5 bases each). Per germline, CDR1 MDHEN and CDR2 SYDVKM. The CDR3 runs to 15 residues. V gave up 6 bases and J gave up 1 base, with 13 bases separating them. CDR3 sequence reads: CASRDWDGAKNIQYF. The CDR3 coding sequence is TGTGCCAGCAGAGATTGGGACGGGGCCAAAAACATTCAGTACTTC.

This clonotype was counted between two and nine times. The genes are TRBV7-9 and TRBJ1-1, with D perhaps TRBD1 (5 bases). This CDR3 has 15 residues. V was clipped by 5 bases and J by 1 base, with 14 bases between them. Germline CDR1 reads SEHNR; CDR2 reads FQNEAQ (reference sequence). CDR3 region: CASSRTKGKNTEAFF. CDR3 DNA sequence: TGTGCCAGCAGCCGGACGAAGGGGAAGAACACTGAAGCTTTCTTT. The whole variable domain, remainder taken from reference TRBV7-9 and TRBJ1-1, is DTGVSQNPRHKITKRGQNVTFRCDPISEHNRLYWYRQTLGQGPEFLTYFQNEAQLEKSRLLSDRFSAERPKGSFSTLEIQRTEQGDSAMYLCASSRTKGKNTEAFFGQGTRLTVV.

This clonotype turned up a few times. The gene calls are TRBV11-2 and TRBJ2-2; 9 bases fit TRBD2. Germline V gene data show CDR1 as SGHAT and CDR2 as FQNNGV. Trimming cost V 1 base and J 6 bases; bases outside gene matches: 9. The CDR3 contains 17 residues. The CDR3 protein is CASSLVRSGRTPGELFF. CDR3 in DNA: TGTGCCAGCAGCTTAGTTCGTAGCGGGAGAACCCCCGGGGAGCTGTTTTTT. The variable domain in full, completed from reference TRBV11-2 and TRBJ2-2, reads EAGVAQSPRYKIIEKRQSVAFWCNPISGHATLYWYQQILGQGPKLLIQFQNNGVVDDSQLPKDRFSAERLKGVDSTLKIQPAKLEDSAVYLCASSLVRSGRTPGELFFGEGSRLTVL.

The sample holds a few counts of this clonotype. This sequence joins TRBV11-2 and TRBJ2-3; 11 bases line up with TRBD1. Trimming took 5 bases from V and 4 from J; bases not matched to a gene: 17. Germline CDR1 reads SGHAT; CDR2 reads FQNNGV. CDR3 size: 19 residues. CDR3 bases: TGTGCCAGCAGCGCCGCAGACCATTTAGGGGGACAGGGGGCAGATACGCAGTATTTT. Its protein is CASSAADHLGGQGADTQYF.

This clonotype was counted only a few times. The rearrangement uses TRBV6-1 and TRBJ2-1; D perhaps matches TRBD2 (6 bases). Per germline, CDR1 MNHNS and CDR2 SASEGT. This CDR3 comprises 13 residues. Trimming removed 6 bases at V and 4 bases at J, with 10 bases between. The DNA of the CDR3 is TGTGCCAGCAGCCCCGGGAGATACAATGAGCAGTTCTTC. This translates into CASSPGRYNEQFF.

This chain uses TRBV20-1 with TRBJ2-7, with D possibly being TRBD1 (6 bases). Trimming shortened V by 0 bases and J by 1 base, and 10 bases separated the two germline ends. CDR3 length: 14 amino acids. CDR1 is DFQATT and CDR2 is SNEGSKA in the germline V gene (reference sequence). The DNA for the CDR3 is TGCAGTGCTAGAGATCCGGACAGATCCTACGAGCAGTACTTC. It codes for CSARDPDRSYEQYF.

This clonotype was recorded a few times. The CDR3 nucleotides are TGTGCCAGCAGCTTAGTAGGCAGGGTAGAAGATACGCAGTATTTT. It codes for CASSLVGRVEDTQYF. J is TRBJ2-3 and V is TRBV7-6; possible D gene TRBD1, 5 bases. The CDR3 loop spans 15 amino acids. Germline-derived CDR1 and CDR2 are SGHVS and FNYEAQ. The ends were cut back, 1 base at V and 5 bases at J, with 13 bases in the middle.

V usage is TRBV25-1 and J usage is TRBJ1-4; D gene unclear. Germline-derived CDR1 and CDR2 are MGHDK and SYGVNS. The V end was cut by 1 base, the J end by 10 bases, with 7 bases between. CDR3 length: 12 amino acids. This CDR3 is CASSEFDGKLFF. CDR3 nucleotides: TGTGCCAGCAGTGAATTCGATGGAAAACTGTTTTTT.

CDR3 residues: CATSRDVSSNYGYTF. CDR3 DNA: TGTGCCACCAGCAGAGATGTCAGCTCTAACTATGGCTACACCTTC. The J gene is TRBJ1-2, the V gene TRBV15, with D unclear. V lost 0 bases and J lost 0, with 8 bases in between. Germline V gives CDR1 LNHNV, CDR2 YYDKDF (reference sequence). The CDR3 spans 15 residues.

The J gene is TRBJ2-6, the V gene TRBV18, with D uncertain. Germline CDR1 and CDR2: KGHSH and LQKENI. The CDR3 is 15 residues long. Trimming pared 6 bases from V and 0 bases from J, leaving 9 bases between. The CDR3 loop is CASSPAVSGANVLTF. The DNA of the CDR3 is TGTGCCAGCTCGCCGGCAGTCTCTGGGGCCAACGTCCTGACTTTC.

This clonotype came up a few times. This chain links TRBV27 with TRBJ2-1; D possibly corresponds to TRBD2 (5 bases). Germline V gene lookup returns CDR1 MNHEY and CDR2 SMNVEV (reference sequence). The CDR3 has 15 residues. The germline V and J ends were trimmed by 5 bases and 0 bases, with 11 bases remaining between them. Written as DNA, the CDR3 is TGTGCCAGCAGTCCCCTTGGGAGCTCCTACAATGAGCAGTTCTTC. As protein: CASSPLGSSYNEQFF.